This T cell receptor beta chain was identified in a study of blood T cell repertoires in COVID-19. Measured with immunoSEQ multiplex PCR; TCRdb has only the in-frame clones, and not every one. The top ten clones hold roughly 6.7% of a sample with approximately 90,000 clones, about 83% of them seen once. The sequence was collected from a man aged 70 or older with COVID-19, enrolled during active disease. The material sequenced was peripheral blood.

As DNA, the CDR3 is TGTGCCAGCAGCCAAATGACAGAAAAACTGTTTTTT. Amino acid sequence: CASSQMTEKLFF. This rearrangement joins TRBV28 to TRBJ1-4; no clear D. Trimming left V 6 bases short and J 8 bases short, with 10 bases between. The germline V gene has CDR1 MDHEN and CDR2 SYDVKM. The CDR3 is 12 residues long.